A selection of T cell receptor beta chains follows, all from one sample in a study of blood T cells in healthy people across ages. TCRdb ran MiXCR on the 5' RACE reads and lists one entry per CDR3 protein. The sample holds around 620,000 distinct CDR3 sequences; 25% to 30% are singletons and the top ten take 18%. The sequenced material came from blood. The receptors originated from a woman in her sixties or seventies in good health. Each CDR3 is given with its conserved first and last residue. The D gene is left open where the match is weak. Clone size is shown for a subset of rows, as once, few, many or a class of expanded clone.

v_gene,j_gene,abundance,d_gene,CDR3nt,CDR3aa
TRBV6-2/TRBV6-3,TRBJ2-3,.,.,TGTGCCAGCAGTTACTGGGGCCTGGGGAGCACAGATACGCAGTATTTT,CASSYWGLGSTDTQYF
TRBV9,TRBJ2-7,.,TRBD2,TGTGCCAGCAGCGTAGGCCTAGCGGCATCCTTCTACGAGCAGTACTTC,CASSVGLAASFYEQYF
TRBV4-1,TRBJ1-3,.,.,TGCGCCAGCAGCCAAGACAGGGCCGGGACGCGTGGAAACACCATATATTTT,CASSQDRAGTRGNTIYF
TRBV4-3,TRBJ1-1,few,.,TGCGCCAGCAGCCAAGGGACGGGGGCGACTGAAGCTTTCTTT,CASSQGTGATEAFF
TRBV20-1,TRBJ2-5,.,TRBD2,TGCAGTGCCCTCCGGACTAGCGGGGTCAGAGAGACCCAGTACTTC,CSALRTSGVRETQYF
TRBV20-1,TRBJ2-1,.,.,TGCAGTGCAAGCAATAGCGTCCGGAGCTCCTACAATGAGCAGTTCTTC,CSASNSVRSSYNEQFF
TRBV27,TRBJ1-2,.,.,TGTGCCAGCAGTTCGCCCTTACATGGCTACACCTTC,CASSSPLHGYTF
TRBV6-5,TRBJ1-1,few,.,TGTGCCAGCAGGAACAAAGGGAGGAACACTGAAGCTTTCTTT,CASRNKGRNTEAFF
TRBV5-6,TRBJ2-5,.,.,TGTGCCAGCAGCTTGAAGGACCTAGGACAAGAGACCCAGTACTTC,CASSLKDLGQETQYF
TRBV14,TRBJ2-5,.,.,TGTGCCAGCAGCACTCCTGAGGATCAAGAGACCCAGTACTTC,CASSTPEDQETQYF
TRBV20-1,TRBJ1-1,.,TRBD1,TGCAGTGCTAGAAAGGGACAGGCTGTGAACACTGAAGCTTTCTTT,CSARKGQAVNTEAFF
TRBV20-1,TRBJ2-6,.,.,TGCAGTGCAGGAGCGGGGGCCAACGTCCTGACTTTC,CSAGAGANVLTF
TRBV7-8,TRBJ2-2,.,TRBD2,TGTGCCAGCAGCTTAGCGGGACTAGCGGCGAACACCGGGGAGCTGTTTTTT,CASSLAGLAANTGELFF
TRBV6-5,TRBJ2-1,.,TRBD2,TGTGCCAGCAGTTCCGGGACTAGCGGGATTAGGCAGTTCTTC,CASSSGTSGIRQFF
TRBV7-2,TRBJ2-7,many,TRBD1,TGTGCCAGCAGCCTCGGACAGGGGGCTTGGGAGCAGTACTTC,CASSLGQGAWEQYF
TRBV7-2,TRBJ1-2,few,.,TGTGCCAGCAGCTTAGTATCGGCTGGCTACACCTTC,CASSLVSAGYTF
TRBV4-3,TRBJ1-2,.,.,TGCGCCAGCAGCCAAGCGGGGATGGAGCGCGGCTACACCTTC,CASSQAGMERGYTF
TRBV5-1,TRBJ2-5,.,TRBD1,TGCGCCAGCAGCTCCGCCGGGACAGCCAGTTTC,CASSSAGTASF
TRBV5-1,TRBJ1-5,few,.,TGCGCCAGCAGCTTGGGGGGGGGCGATCAGCCCCAGCATTTT,CASSLGGGDQPQHF
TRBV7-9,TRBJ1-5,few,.,TGTGCCAGCAGCTTCCCTTCCCAGCCCCAGCATTTT,CASSFPSQPQHF
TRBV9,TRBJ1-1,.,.,TGTGCCAGCACGAGAGAACCTTCGAACACTGAAGCTTTCTTT,CASTREPSNTEAFF
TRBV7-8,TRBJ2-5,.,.,TGTGCCAGCAGCTCAGACTTACGGGGAAGACCGGAGACCCAGTACTTC,CASSSDLRGRPETQYF
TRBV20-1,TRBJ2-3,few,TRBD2,TGCAGTGCTAGAGATGGGACTAGCGGGAAAGATACGCAGTATTTT,CSARDGTSGKDTQYF
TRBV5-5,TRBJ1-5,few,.,TGTGCCAGCAGCTCCAGGGGTCCTGACCAGCCCCAGCATTTT,CASSSRGPDQPQHF
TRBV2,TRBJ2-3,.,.,TGTGCCAGCAGGGGGGGAACGACTAGCACAGATACGCAGTATTTT,CASRGGTTSTDTQYF
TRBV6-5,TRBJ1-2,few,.,TGTGCCAGCAGTTACTCGAAAAACGTGAACTATGGCTACACCTTC,CASSYSKNVNYGYTF